Listed below are T cell receptor beta chains from one sample, sequenced in a study of low-dose radiotherapy and immunotherapy resistance in tumors. TCRdb re-called the reads with MiXCR, one entry per CDR3 protein. The table lists tens of thousands of distinct CDR3 sequences, less than 30% of them singletons, with 9.5% to 13% in the top ten. The sequences come from PBMCs, collected after low-dose radiotherapy plus immunotherapy. The receptors here all came from a male donor with prostate cancer. Both conserved end residues are part of each CDR3. A D gene is named only where the DNA matches it firmly. Expanded clones get a size class; other rows say once, few or many, or leave the size out.

CDR3 length	clone size	V gene	D gene	J gene	CDR3 DNA	CDR3 protein
14	many	TRBV6-2/TRBV6-3	.	TRBJ2-7	TGTGCCAGCAGTTACGGGTCGACGGTCTACGAGCAGTACTTC	CASSYGSTVYEQYF
14	many	TRBV12-3/TRBV12-4	.	TRBJ2-2	TGTGCCAGCAGTCTTCTAACACCCACCGGGGAGCTGTTTTTT	CASSLLTPTGELFF
13	.	TRBV7-9	TRBD2	TRBJ2-1	TGTGCCGGCAGCTGGGGACTAGACAATGAGCAGTTCTTC	CAGSWGLDNEQFF
13	.	TRBV24-1	.	TRBJ1-1	TGTGCCACCAGTCATGGGTTGGGCACTGAAGCTTTCTTT	CATSHGLGTEAFF
14	many	TRBV4-1	.	TRBJ2-7	TGCGCCAGCAGCCACTCGGGTTCCCCGGGCGAGCAGTACTTC	CASSHSGSPGEQYF
16	many	TRBV12-3/TRBV12-4	TRBD2	TRBJ2-2	TGTGCCAGCAGTACAGCTAGCGGGAGTGGCACCGGGGAGCTGTTTTTT	CASSTASGSGTGELFF
16	few	TRBV28	.	TRBJ2-1	TGTGCCAGCAGTTTGTCGACTAGTCTGCGCTACAATGAGCAGTTCTTC	CASSLSTSLRYNEQFF
18	many	TRBV28	.	TRBJ2-6	TGTGCCAGCGCGCGATGGCAGCCTCAAAATTCTGGGGCCAACGTCCTGACTTTC	CASARWQPQNSGANVLTF
13	many	TRBV28	.	TRBJ2-7	TGTGCCAGCAGGTCAATAGACAGTTACGAGCAGTACTTC	CASRSIDSYEQYF
11	.	TRBV3-1	.	TRBJ1-1	TGTGCCAGCAGCCAAGGGGAGGGAGCTTTCTTT	CASSQGEGAFF
14	.	TRBV7-2	TRBD2	TRBJ2-1	TGTGCCAGCACCGCAGGACTAGAGGTTAATGAGCAGTTCTTC	CASTAGLEVNEQFF